These 2 T cell receptor beta chains came from one sample sequenced in a study of control samples from healthy donors and cancer patients. Sequencing was performed with immunoSEQ multiplex PCR; in TCRdb, only in-frame clones are kept and a portion is missing. The table lists 70,000 to 95,000 clones, roughly 92% of them singletons. Specimen: blood. These receptors were collected from a woman in her twenties or thirties in good health.

J is TRBJ1-4 and V is TRBV30, with 7 bases fitting TRBD1. The V segment lost 3 bases and the J segment 3 bases; nucleotides outside the gene matches: 7. This CDR3 has 15 amino acids. Per germline, CDR1 GTSNPN and CDR2 SVGIG (reference sequence). The CDR3 DNA is TGTGCCTGGAGGGTTCTAGGGACAGCTAATGAAAAACTGTTTTTT. Protein sequence: CAWRVLGTANEKLFF.

The J gene is TRBJ1-6, the V gene TRBV11-1; 7 bases align to TRBD1. Germline V CDR1 and CDR2: SGHAT, FQDESV (reference sequence). This CDR3 is 13 amino acids long. V shed 5 bases, J shed 9 bases, and the junction held 4 bases outside the gene matches. The DNA for the CDR3 is TGTGCCAGCAGCGCTACAGGGGTTTCACCCCTCCACTTT. Translation: CASSATGVSPLHF.